This record covers a single TCR beta chain. Its specificity is not known. The data stem from a study of response to subunit inactivated influenza vaccine. This CDR3 is 14 amino acids long. Germline CDR1 is DFQATT and CDR2 is SNEGSKA (reference sequence). The V and J ends lost 2 bases and 2 bases respectively, with 12 bases between them. Study results and caveats: Researchers suggested that each seasonal influenza vaccination recruits few new T cells.

From the RT-PCR reads, TCRdb called clonotypes with MiXCR, one entry per CDR3 protein. The profile covers about 830,000 distinct CDR3 sequences, with less than 20% appearing a single time and roughly a tenth taken by the ten largest. The sequenced sample was PBMCs from blood, obtained less than 6 days after vaccination. This rearrangement joins TRBV20-1 to TRBJ1-1, with D maybe TRBD1 (6 bases). The TCR sequence derives from a man aged 45-65 years who received an inactivated influenza vaccine. Written as DNA, the CDR3 is TGCAGTGCTAGAAAAGGGGGAGGTAACACTGAAGCTTTCTTT. Translated, it gives CSARKGGGNTEAFF.